Listed here are 13 T cell receptor beta chains from one sample, sequenced in a study of blood T cell repertoires in COVID-19. Profiling relied on immunoSEQ multiplex PCR, and the TCRdb table lists in-frame clones only, not all of them. This sample has over 250,000 clones; around 90% occur once, and the top ten carry 0.8%. Specimen: peripheral blood. These receptors were taken from a woman in her 30s with acute or convalescent COVID-19.

This clone was seen a few times. The chain combines TRBV7-7 with TRBJ2-2; 7 bases map to TRBD2. CDR3 length: 16 residues. Germline V gives CDR1 SSHAT, CDR2 FNYEAQ (reference sequence). V shed 2 bases, J shed 6 bases, and the junction held 9 bases outside the gene matches. CDR3 amino acids: CASSLFGGSSAGELFF. CDR3 sequence (DNA): TGTGCCAGCAGCTTATTCGGCGGGAGTAGCGCCGGGGAGCTGTTTTTT.

This clone occurred once. The CDR3 bases are TGTGCCAGCAGACGGGACAGGGTGTTGGGGCCCCTCCACTTT. Protein sequence: CASRRDRVLGPLHF. The chain combines TRBV5-6 with TRBJ1-6, with 9 bases identical to TRBD1. V dropped 5 bases and J dropped 13; count of bases not matched to a gene: 10. This CDR3 spans 14 amino acids. Germline lookup yields CDR1 SGHDT and CDR2 YYEEEE.

This sequence joins TRBV5-6 and TRBJ1-1, with 7 nucleotides matching TRBD1. Germline CDR1 reads SGHDT; CDR2 reads YYEEEE. Unmatched junction bases numbered 6, after V lost 3 bases and J lost 7 bases. CDR3 size: 13 residues. The CDR3 sequence is CASSSGTAYEAFF. CDR3 nucleotide sequence: TGTGCCAGCAGCTCTGGGACAGCGTATGAAGCTTTCTTT.

The chain recombines TRBV6-4 with TRBJ2-1; TRBD2 matches 10 bases. This CDR3 spans 16 amino acids. The V segment lost 4 bases and the J segment 8 bases; nucleotides outside the gene matches: 11. Looked up from germline, CDR1 is MRHNA and CDR2 is SNTAGT. The CDR3 nucleotides are TGTGCCAGCAGTGCTACAGCGGGAGGGGCGGTCGATGAGCAGTTCTTC. It is translated as CASSATAGGAVDEQFF.

The chain employs TRBV5-3 and TRBJ2-2; D perhaps matches TRBD2 (5 bases). TRBV5-3 is an ORF, and what it does is uncertain. This CDR3 is 16 amino acids long. Trimming stripped 0 bases from V and 4 bases from J, with 13 bases between. This CDR3 is CARSLVGGRGTGELFF. For the CDR3, the DNA is TGTGCCAGAAGCTTGGTGGGTGGGAGAGGCACCGGGGAGCTGTTTTTT.

This chain uses TRBV5-1 with TRBJ2-7, with 13 bases aligning to TRBD2. This CDR3 region has 15 residues. CDR1 and CDR2 from the germline V gene are SGHRS and YFSETQ. V shed 4 bases and J 6 bases; nucleotides not matched to a gene: 7. The CDR3 DNA reads as TGCGCCAGCAGCCGAGGACTAGCGGGAGTTTTCGAGCAGTACTTC. Translating gives CASSRGLAGVFEQYF.

The J gene is TRBJ1-2, the V gene TRBV2; D unclear. V lost 10 bases, J lost 6 bases, and 12 bases lay in between. Germline values: CDR1 SNHLY, CDR2 FYNNEI. The CDR3 is 11 residues long. The CDR3 here is CATVGVDGYTF. Here the CDR3 DNA reads TGTGCCACAGTCGGAGTGGATGGCTACACCTTC.

The chain uses TRBV7-8 and TRBJ2-7, with TRBD1 matching over 10 bases. This CDR3 region has 15 residues. Per the germline V gene, CDR1 is SGHVS and CDR2 is FQNEAQ. With 5 bases clipped from V and 4 bases from J, the junction kept 8 bases outside the gene matches. CDR3 amino acids: CASSPRQGAEYEQYF. The DNA for the CDR3 is TGTGCCAGCAGCCCGAGACAGGGGGCAGAGTACGAGCAGTACTTC.

The gene calls are TRBV14 and TRBJ2-3, with D tentatively TRBD1 (5 bases). The germline gives CDR1 SGHDN, CDR2 FVKESK. V was cut by 1 base and J by 13 bases, with 12 bases left in between. The CDR3 totals 12 residues. Here the CDR3 DNA reads TGTGCCAGCAGCCAAGTGGGGCGTAGGGAGTATTTT. The encoded protein is CASSQVGRREYF.

This clone was seen only a few times. The V gene is TRBV5-4, the J gene TRBJ2-1, with TRBD2 matching 11 bases. J was trimmed by 7 bases and V by 6 bases; bases with no gene match: 9. This CDR3 is 15 amino acids long. Germline CDR1 and CDR2: SGHNT and YYREEE (reference sequence). CDR3 in amino acids: CASKLAGGPGNEQFF. The CDR3 bases are TGTGCCAGCAAGTTAGCGGGAGGGCCGGGGAATGAGCAGTTCTTC.

This clone was observed a single time. CDR3 region: CASSQGAGNEQFF. As DNA, the CDR3 is TGTGCCAGCAGCCAGGGGGCTGGAAATGAGCAGTTCTTC. V is TRBV7-2 and J is TRBJ2-1; 8 nucleotides agree with TRBD1. Per germline, CDR1 SGHTA and CDR2 FQGNSA. Trimming removed 5 bases from V and 7 bases from J; junction bases left unmatched: 4. The CDR3 runs to 13 residues. Full variable domain (outside the CDR3, taken from reference TRBV7-2 and TRBJ2-1): GAGVSQSPSNKVTEKGKDVELRCDPISGHTALYWYRQSLGQGLEFLIYFQGNSAPDKSGLPSDRFSAERTGGSVSTLTIQRTQQEDSAVYLCASSQGAGNEQFFGPGTRLTVL.

The chain couples TRBV6-4 to TRBJ2-2; 10 positions agree with TRBD2. The trim removed 6 bases at V and 6 bases at J, leaving 19 bases unmatched. This CDR3 comprises 19 residues. From germline, CDR1 is MRHNA and CDR2 SNTAGT. The CDR3 region has the DNA TGTGCCAGCAGCCCCTCCCCCTTGATAGCGGGAGGAGTGTCCGGGGAGCTGTTTTTT. Translated: CASSPSPLIAGGVSGELFF.

This clone was seen just once. The chain uses TRBV28 and TRBJ2-1; 9 bases align to TRBD2. The junction had 25 bases not matched to a gene; V was cut back by 7 bases and J by 15 bases. Germline lookup yields CDR1 MDHEN and CDR2 SYDVKM. This CDR3 comprises 17 residues. CDR3 nucleotide sequence: TGTGCCAGCAATGACCCCGCGGGGACTAGCACCAAGGGGCGTCGGTTCTTC. Encoded protein: CASNDPAGTSTKGRRFF.